This T cell receptor (beta chain) was documented in a study of human T cells and chemical hapten exposure. Study-level information: Reading of the patch tests, which applied 0.01% DPC to the upper back, occurred at 6 days.

The CDR3 runs to 14 residues. The V gene's germline CDR1 is SGHRS and CDR2 YFSETQ. In this sample, this clonotype turned up a few times. The junction and the germline gene differ at one end; a read error may be behind it. MiXCR, applied by TCRdb to the RACE reads, yields one record per CDR3 protein. This table holds some 64,000 distinct CDR3 sequences, 9.5% to 12% found once. Stated time point: patch test 3, about 24 weeks after DPC sensitization. Treatment of the sample: therapeutic diphenylcyclopropenone sensitization with weekly scalp DPC. The sample was whole blood, taken in connection with sensitization to the hapten diphenylcyclopropenone (DPC). The TCR was taken from a woman in her 30s with alopecia areata. Some clones in this sample may be carry-over from other donors' samples. The chain is built from TRBV5-1 and TRBJ2-1; 9 nucleotides match TRBD2. CDR3 residues: CASSLAGGSSGTLF. In DNA form, the CDR3 reads TGCGCCAGCAGCTTGGCCGGAGGGTCTAGCGGGACGCTCTTC.